A single sample gave rise to the 2 T cell receptor beta chains below, sequenced in a study of blood T cell repertoires in COVID-19 (TCRdb year 2020). Library construction relied on the immunoSEQ multiplex PCR assay. This is the immuneACCESS table as TCRdb keeps it, with only in-frame sequences that have V and J called. A part of the clones is gone; compared with another copy, unresolved V genes explain less than half, and the rest is unexplained. Across this sample there are 210,000 or so clones, with roughly 86% seen only once. The top ten hold around 2.8% of the sample. Material: peripheral blood. The receptors originated from a woman aged 55-69 years with acute or convalescent COVID-19.

The chain combines TRBV11-2 with TRBJ1-1; 12 bases line up with TRBD1. CDR1 SGHAT and CDR2 FQNNGV come from the germline V gene. V lost 5 bases to trimming and J lost 11 bases; unmatched junction nucleotides: 9. The CDR3 is 14 residues long. CDR3 DNA sequence: TGTGCCAGCAGCCACCGGGGACAGGGGGCGTGGGCTTTCTTT. Protein sequence: CASSHRGQGAWAFF.

The genes are TRBV5-1 and TRBJ2-3; 13 nucleotides align to TRBD2. The CDR3 runs 17 residues. The ends lost 4 bases at V and 2 bases at J; junction bases unmatched: 7. Per germline, CDR1 SGHRS and CDR2 YFSETQ. The CDR3: CASSPWGTSGITDTQYF. CDR3 in DNA: TGCGCCAGCAGCCCCTGGGGGACTAGCGGGATCACAGATACGCAGTATTTT.